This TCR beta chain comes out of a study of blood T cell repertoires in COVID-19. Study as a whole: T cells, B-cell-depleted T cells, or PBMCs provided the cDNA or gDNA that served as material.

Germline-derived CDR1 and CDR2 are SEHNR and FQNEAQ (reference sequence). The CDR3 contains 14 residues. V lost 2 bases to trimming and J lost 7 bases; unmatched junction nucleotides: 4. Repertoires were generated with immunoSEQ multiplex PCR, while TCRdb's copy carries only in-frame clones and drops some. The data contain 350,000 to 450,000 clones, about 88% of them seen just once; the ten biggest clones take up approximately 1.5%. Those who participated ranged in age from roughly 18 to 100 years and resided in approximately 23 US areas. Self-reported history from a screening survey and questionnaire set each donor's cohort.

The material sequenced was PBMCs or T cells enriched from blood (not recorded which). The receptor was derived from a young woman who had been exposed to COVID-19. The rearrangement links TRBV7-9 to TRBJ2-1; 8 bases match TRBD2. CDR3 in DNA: TGTGCCAGCAGCTTAACGGGGGGGAAAAATGAGCAGTTCTTC. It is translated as CASSLTGGKNEQFF.